These 25 T cell receptor beta chains were all obtained from the same sample, sequenced in a study of blood T cell repertoires in COVID-19. Clones were sequenced by immunoSEQ multiplex PCR, and TCRdb holds only the in-frame ones, with some missing. The profile shows some 520,000 clones, 80% to 90% of them singletons. The material sequenced was peripheral blood. These receptors were collected from a man younger than 35 with COVID-19, enrolled during active disease.

This chain connects TRBV11-3 to TRBJ2-1, with D unresolved. The CDR3 runs 11 residues. The germline V gene encodes CDR1 SGHNT and CDR2 YENEEA. The V gene lost 4 bases and the J gene lost 9 bases, with 7 bases spanning the gap. The CDR3 loop is CASSSPGEQFF. CDR3 coding DNA: TGTGCCAGCAGCTCCCCGGGTGAGCAGTTCTTC.

This chain links TRBV2 with TRBJ2-1, with TRBD2 identical over 7 bases. Germline loops: CDR1 SNHLY, CDR2 FYNNEI. After removal of 5 bases from V and 9 bases from J, the junction contained 13 bases not matched to a gene. The length of the CDR3 is 15 residues. This CDR3 reads CASSLQRGPESEQFF. CDR3 in DNA: TGTGCCAGCAGTCTACAGCGGGGTCCGGAAAGTGAGCAGTTCTTC.

The chain has TRBV4-2 and TRBJ1-2; 7 nucleotides line up with TRBD1. Germline-derived CDR1 and CDR2 are LGHNA and YNFKEQ. The CDR3 loop spans 15 amino acids. Unmatched junction bases numbered 6, after V lost 1 base and J lost 4 bases. CDR3 nucleotide sequence: TGTGCCAGCAGCCAAGGAAGGGACAGAGTCTATGGCTACACCTTC. This translates into CASSQGRDRVYGYTF.

The CDR3 spells CASREGSYNEQFF. DNA of the CDR3: TGTGCCAGCCGGGAGGGTTCCTACAATGAGCAGTTCTTC. The rearrangement joins TRBV25-1 to TRBJ2-1, with 8 bases matching TRBD2. V was pared by 8 bases and J by 1 base, with 1 base of the junction left unmatched. CDR1 is MGHDK, CDR2 SYGVNS, per germline. The CDR3 sequence is 13 residues long.

V is TRBV7-8 and J is TRBJ1-2; 10 nucleotides align to TRBD1. The CDR3 runs 16 residues. The junction had 10 bases not matched to a gene; V was cut back by 4 bases and J by 5 bases. Germline V gene lookup returns CDR1 SGHVS and CDR2 FQNEAQ. The CDR3 nucleotides are TGTGCCAGCAGCTACCGGGACAGGGGCGCACATTATGGCTACACCTTC. As protein: CASSYRDRGAHYGYTF.

V usage is TRBV29-1 and J usage is TRBJ1-1; possible D gene TRBD1, 6 bases. This CDR3 is 13 amino acids long. Germline lookup yields CDR1 SQVTM and CDR2 ANQGSEA. V was cut by 1 base and J by 5 bases, with 11 bases left in between. CDR3 residues: CSVEVGAVTEAFF. The CDR3, as DNA: TGCAGCGTTGAAGTGGGGGCCGTGACTGAAGCTTTCTTT.

This clone was observed a single time. Additional DNA sequences in this sample encode the identical CDR3. The V and J genes are TRBV7-9 and TRBJ2-1, with 12 bases identical to TRBD2. The V gene's germline CDR1 is SEHNR and CDR2 FQNEAQ (reference sequence). Trimming cost V 4 bases and J 7 bases; bases outside gene matches: 5. The CDR3 consists of 15 residues. CDR3 region: CASSSLAGGPNEQFF. CDR3 DNA: TGTGCCAGCAGCTCACTAGCGGGGGGCCCTAATGAGCAGTTCTTC.

This clone was seen only once. The chain combines TRBV5-4 with TRBJ1-2; TRBD1 matches 9 bases. CDR3 length: 13 residues. Per the germline V gene, CDR1 is SGHNT and CDR2 is YYREEE (reference sequence). Trimming removed 4 bases from V and 5 bases from J; junction bases left unmatched: 3. CDR3 region: CASSRDRAYGYTF. The CDR3 nucleotides are TGTGCCAGCAGCCGGGACAGGGCTTATGGCTACACCTTC.

The chain couples TRBV2 to TRBJ1-5, with a tentative D call TRBD1 (5 bases). Trimming removed 2 bases at V and 11 bases at J, with 13 bases between. CDR3 length equals 13 residues. CDR1 SNHLY and CDR2 FYNNEI come from the germline V gene. CDR3 bases: TGTGCCAGCAGTGAACTCAGGGTTCGGGCCCAGCATTTT. Protein product: CASSELRVRAQHF. Variable domain in full (rest from reference TRBV2 and TRBJ1-5): EPEVTQTPSHQVTQMGQEVILRCVPISNHLYFYWYRQILGQKVEFLVSFYNNEISEKSEIFDDQFSVERPDGSNFTLKIRSTKLEDSAMYFCASSELRVRAQHFGDGTRLSIL.

The genes are TRBV7-8 and TRBJ1-5; TRBD1 is a possible D gene (5 bases). The V end was cut by 5 bases, the J end by 5 bases, with 13 bases between. The CDR3 has 14 amino acids. Germline V gives CDR1 SGHVS, CDR2 FQNEAQ. This CDR3 reads CASSHDSADQPQHF. CDR3 nucleotide sequence: TGTGCCAGCAGCCATGACAGCGCCGATCAGCCCCAGCATTTT.

The chain combines TRBV19 with TRBJ1-2; D is unresolved. Between the trimmed V and J ends, which lost 3 bases and 3 bases, there was a span of 17 bases. The germline V gene encodes CDR1 LNHDA and CDR2 SQIVND (reference sequence). The CDR3 extends over 16 amino acids. The CDR3 region has the DNA TGTGCCAGTAGTATTTATTCGGGATCCCCCTACTATGGCTACACCTTC. Translated, it gives CASSIYSGSPYYGYTF.

This clone was seen only a few times. The V call is TRBV5-4, the J call TRBJ2-6; D gene uncertain. V gave up 3 bases and J gave up 5 bases, with 24 bases separating them. This CDR3 spans 19 amino acids. Per germline, CDR1 SGHNT and CDR2 YYREEE (reference sequence). The CDR3 reads CASSSHQTALISRANVLTF. CDR3 in DNA: TGTGCCAGCAGCTCCCATCAGACCGCACTAATCAGCCGGGCCAACGTCCTGACTTTC.

CDR3 sequence reads: CASSEYVQQETQYF. The CDR3 DNA reads as TGTGCCAGCAGTGAATATGTACAGCAAGAGACCCAGTACTTC. This sequence joins TRBV25-1 and TRBJ2-5; D not certain. CDR1 is MGHDK, CDR2 SYGVNS, per germline. The CDR3 spans 14 residues. Trimming took 0 bases from V and 2 from J, leaving 7 bases between them.

The chain carries TRBV12-3 or TRBV12-4 and TRBJ2-1; perhaps TRBD1 as D (6 bases). With 6 bases removed from V and 5 bases from J, the gap between germline ends came to 11 bases. This CDR3 has 13 residues. The CDR3 is CASSTGSDNEQFF. Here the CDR3 DNA reads TGTGCCAGCAGCACAGGGTCCGACAATGAGCAGTTCTTC.

This clone turned up a few times. This chain's CDR3 is CASSEGAASTDTQYF. The CDR3 DNA reads TGTGCCAGCAGTGAAGGGGCTGCTAGCACAGATACGCAGTATTTT. The chain joins TRBV2 to TRBJ2-3; D not certain. This CDR3 is built from 15 residues. Germline V gives CDR1 SNHLY, CDR2 FYNNEI. V lost 1 base and J lost 0, with 8 bases in between.

This chain connects TRBV6-5 to TRBJ1-2; D possibly corresponds to TRBD1 (5 bases). The CDR3 runs 11 residues. CDR1 and CDR2 (germline): MNHEY, SVGAGI. V was cut by 7 bases and J by 12 bases, with 15 bases left in between. The chain's CDR3 is CASKIQGIDTF. The CDR3 region has the DNA TGTGCCAGCAAAATTCAGGGTATAGACACCTTC.

The gene calls are TRBV30 and TRBJ2-5; weak D call: TRBD2 (6 bases). There are 12 residues in the CDR3. Germline V gene sequence: CDR1 GTSNPN, CDR2 SVGIG (reference sequence). V gave up 2 bases and J gave up 4 bases, with 8 bases separating them. CDR3 protein: CAWSIGGETQYF. DNA for the CDR3: TGTGCCTGGAGTATCGGGGGAGAGACCCAGTACTTC.

The chain uses TRBV30 and TRBJ1-5; tentatively, D is TRBD1 (5 bases). The CDR3 consists of 14 residues. In germline, CDR1 is GTSNPN, CDR2 SVGIG (reference sequence). The V and J ends lost 5 bases and 4 bases respectively, with 15 bases between them. The CDR3 DNA is TGTGCCTGGGGGAAGAAGCAGGGAAATCAGCCCCAGCATTTT. Residues: CAWGKKQGNQPQHF.

The rearrangement joins TRBV6-5 to TRBJ1-6; D is possibly TRBD1 (5 bases). This CDR3 has 12 residues. V was cut by 5 bases and J by 9 bases, with 8 bases left in between. CDR1 is MNHEY and CDR2 is SVGAGI in the germline V gene. CDR3 nucleotide sequence: TGTGCCAGCAGTACAAGGGGTTCACCCCTCCACTTT. Translated: CASSTRGSPLHF.

The chain couples TRBV7-9 to TRBJ1-3; 9 nucleotides align to TRBD1. The V gene's germline CDR1 is SEHNR and CDR2 FQNEAQ (reference sequence). This CDR3 comprises 19 residues. V gave up 4 bases and J gave up 3 bases; unmatched junction bases: 16. CDR3 DNA sequence: TGTGCCAGCAGCTCCACGAATCTCGGGACAGGGTTTATTGGAAACACCATATATTTT. Protein sequence: CASSSTNLGTGFIGNTIYF.

The rearrangement joins TRBV19 to TRBJ1-5, with D possibly matching TRBD1 (5 bases). The germline V and J ends were trimmed by 0 bases and 4 bases, with 16 bases remaining between them. Germline V lookup: CDR1 LNHDA, CDR2 SQIVND (reference sequence). The CDR3 contains 17 residues. The CDR3 coding sequence is TGTGCCAGTAGTATAGATCTGATTGGGGGGTGGAATCAGCCCCAGCATTTT. It codes for CASSIDLIGGWNQPQHF.

The gene calls are TRBV6-1 and TRBJ2-3; the match to TRBD1 covers 9 bases. The trim removed 3 bases at V and 3 bases at J, leaving 7 bases unmatched. CDR3 length equals 16 residues. Germline lookup yields CDR1 MNHNS and CDR2 SASEGT. The CDR3 region is CASSERPGQGTDTQYF. CDR3 bases: TGTGCCAGCAGTGAGCGCCCGGGACAGGGTACAGATACGCAGTATTTT.

The CDR3 DNA follows: TGTGCCAGCAGCTCGGGACTAGCGGGCGGAAATACGCAGTATTTT. Protein sequence: CASSSGLAGGNTQYF. This sequence joins TRBV11-3 and TRBJ2-3, with TRBD2 matching 12 bases. Looked up from germline, CDR1 is SGHNT and CDR2 is YENEEA. This CDR3 is built from 15 residues. Unmatched junction bases numbered 6, after V lost 4 bases and J lost 7 bases. Together with reference TRBV11-3 and TRBJ2-3, the CDR3 gives the full variable domain: EAGVVQSPRYKIIEKKQPVAFWCNPISGHNTLYWYLQNLGQGPELLIRYENEEAVDDSQLPKDRFSAERLKGVDSTLKIQPAELGDSAVYLCASSSGLAGGNTQYFGPGTRLTVL.

This clone has just a few counts. The V and J genes are TRBV7-2 and TRBJ1-1; D not certain. Trimming shortened V by 4 bases and J by 5 bases, and 17 bases separated the two germline ends. The CDR3 runs 15 residues. CDR1 is SGHTA and CDR2 is FQGNSA in the germline V gene. CDR3 bases: TGTGCCAGCAGCTCTCGGATGGGAGCTCCTACTGAAGCTTTCTTT. It codes for CASSSRMGAPTEAFF.

The sample holds one count of this clone. The chain has TRBV3-1 (or the pseudogene TRBV3-2) and TRBJ1-2; D is uncertain. Germline V CDR1 and CDR2: LGHDT, YNNKEL (reference sequence). Trimming cost V 4 bases and J 3 bases, with 12 bases left between them. The CDR3 extends over 14 amino acids. This CDR3 reads CASSLGTDYYGYTF. Here the CDR3 DNA reads TGTGCCAGCAGCCTCGGAACAGATTACTATGGCTACACCTTC.